Presented here are 5 T cell receptor beta chains from one specimen sequenced in a study of glioma-infiltrating T cells after dendritic cell vaccination. Libraries were prepared by immunoSEQ multiplex PCR; TCRdb keeps only in-frame clonotypes and omits some of them. The sample has tens of thousands of clones, 70% to 90% seen once; the top ten hold 15% to 18%. The material sequenced was blood, taken before dendritic cell vaccination. The receptors shown here come from a human donor with glioblastoma.

V and J are TRBV19 and TRBJ1-2; 7 bases line up with TRBD1. The germline V gene has CDR1 LNHDA and CDR2 SQIVND (reference sequence). The CDR3 contains 17 residues. V was pared by 5 bases and J by 0 bases, with 12 bases of the junction left unmatched. CDR3: CASSPPWDRFSNYGYTF. CDR3 bases: TGTGCCAGTAGTCCGCCTTGGGACAGATTTTCTAACTATGGCTACACCTTC. Supplemented by reference TRBV19 and TRBJ1-2, the full variable domain reads DGGITQSPKYLFRKEGQNVTLSCEQNLNHDAMYWYRQDPGQGLRLIYYSQIVNDFQKGDIAEGYSVSREKKESFPLTVTSAQKNPTAFYLCASSPPWDRFSNYGYTFGSGTRLTVV.

The chain links TRBV6-5 to TRBJ2-5, with D maybe TRBD2 (5 bases). The ends were cut back, 7 bases at V and 5 bases at J, with 20 bases in the middle. CDR3 length: 15 residues. Germline V gives CDR1 MNHEY, CDR2 SVGAGI. The CDR3: CASTHPYGRGETQYF. Written as DNA, the CDR3 is TGTGCCAGCACCCACCCCTACGGGCGAGGGGAGACCCAGTACTTC.

This chain uses TRBV7-2 with TRBJ2-7, with 8 bases identical to TRBD1. The CDR3 loop spans 14 amino acids. Germline V gives CDR1 SGHTA, CDR2 FQGNSA. Germline trimming cut 8 bases from V and 4 bases from J; bases unmatched to any gene: 10. The CDR3 here is CASGLTGASYEQYF. The CDR3 bases are TGTGCCAGCGGCCTGACAGGGGCATCGTACGAGCAGTACTTC.

The rearrangement joins TRBV18 to TRBJ1-2; D is ambiguous. CDR3 length equals 15 residues. Germline V lookup: CDR1 KGHSH, CDR2 LQKENI. Trimming took off 0 bases at V and 4 bases at J, with 12 bases between the two ends. In DNA form, the CDR3 reads TGTGCCAGCTCACCACCAGTCGGACTGGTCTATGGCTACACCTTC. This codes for CASSPPVGLVYGYTF. Based on the CDR3 plus reference TRBV18 and TRBJ1-2, the full variable domain is NAGVMQNPRHLVRRRGQEARLRCSPMKGHSHVYWYRQLPEEGLKFMVYLQKENIIDESGMPKERFSAEFPKEGPSILRIQQVVRGDSAAYFCASSPPVGLVYGYTFGSGTRLTVV.

The chain uses TRBV4-3 and TRBJ2-7; 8 bases agree with TRBD1. Germline V gene data show CDR1 as LGHNA and CDR2 as YSLEER. The CDR3 runs 14 residues. V shed 2 bases and J 3 bases; nucleotides not matched to a gene: 3. CDR3 residues: CASSQRTGNYEQYF. In nucleotides, the CDR3 is TGCGCCAGCAGCCAAAGGACAGGGAACTACGAGCAGTACTTC.